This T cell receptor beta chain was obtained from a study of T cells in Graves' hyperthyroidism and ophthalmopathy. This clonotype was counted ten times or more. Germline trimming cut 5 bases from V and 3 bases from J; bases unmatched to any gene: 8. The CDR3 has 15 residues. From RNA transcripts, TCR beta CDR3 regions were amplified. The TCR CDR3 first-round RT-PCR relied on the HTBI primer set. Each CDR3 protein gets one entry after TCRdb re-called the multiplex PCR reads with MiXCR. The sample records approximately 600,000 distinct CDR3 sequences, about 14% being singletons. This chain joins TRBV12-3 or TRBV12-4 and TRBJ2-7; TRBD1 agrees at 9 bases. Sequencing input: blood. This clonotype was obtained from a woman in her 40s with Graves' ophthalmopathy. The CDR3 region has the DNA TGTGCCAGCAGTCCGGGGACAGGGAGATTCTACGAGCAGTACTTC. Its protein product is CASSPGTGRFYEQYF.